The 30 T cell receptor beta chains below were found in one sample sequenced in a study of T-cell memory formation after mild COVID-19. TCRdb itself ran the 5' RACE reads through MiXCR, one entry per CDR3 protein. The repertoire has a few hundred thousand distinct CDR3 sequences, 28% of them found once; the top ten carry roughly 14%. Sequencing was done on a sample of PBMCs or a T cell subset sorted from them (not recorded which). These receptors originate from an adult woman who had mild COVID-19 (a few samples of this study predate the infection). Cell type and time point are not known.

The V and J genes are TRBV6-5 and TRBJ2-7, with D unresolved. V was shortened by 8 bases and J by 7 bases, with 15 bases between the two germline ends. Germline V lookup: CDR1 MNHEY, CDR2 SVGAGI. The CDR3 length is 12 residues. CDR3 nucleotide sequence: TGTGCCAGCGGTCCCCTACTAAGGGAGCAGTACTTC. Its protein is CASGPLLREQYF.

This clonotype is termed medium-sized. V is TRBV7-9 and J is TRBJ2-1, with a possible D match to TRBD2 (5 bases). This CDR3 is built from 16 residues. Trimming took 0 bases from V and 7 from J, leaving 16 bases between them. From germline, CDR1 is SEHNR and CDR2 FQNEAQ (reference sequence). In nucleotides, the CDR3 is TGTGCCAGCAGCTTAGCGCTAGGAGGAGCGCGGAATGAGCAGTTCTTC. The encoded protein is CASSLALGGARNEQFF.

The V gene is TRBV4-1, the J gene TRBJ2-7; D could derive from TRBD1 or TRBD2 (5 bases each). V gave up 5 bases and J gave up 6 bases, with 11 bases separating them. Per germline, CDR1 MGHRA and CDR2 YSYEKL. The CDR3 contains 12 residues. CDR3 region: CASSSGAGEQYF. CDR3 nucleotide sequence: TGCGCCAGCAGCTCTGGGGCGGGCGAGCAGTACTTC.

The chain links TRBV24-1 to TRBJ1-1; 7 nucleotides line up with TRBD1. Per germline, CDR1 KGHDR and CDR2 SFDVKD. V shed 3 bases and J 6 bases; nucleotides not matched to a gene: 6. The CDR3 extends over 14 amino acids. CDR3: CATSDRQGTAEAFF. CDR3 coding DNA: TGTGCCACCAGTGATAGACAGGGAACAGCTGAAGCTTTCTTT.

This clonotype came up a few times. This chain joins TRBV29-1 and TRBJ1-1; 7 nucleotides match TRBD1. The CDR3 is 17 amino acids. J gave up 10 bases and V 1 base, and 21 bases lay outside the gene matches. Germline CDR1 and CDR2: SQVTM and ANQGSEA. The CDR3 DNA follows: TGCAGCGTTGAAGTCACGAATGGGATTTTTGGGGACAGAGGAGCTTTCTTT. Translating it yields CSVEVTNGIFGDRGAFF. The whole variable domain, filled in from reference TRBV29-1 and TRBJ1-1, reads SAVISQKPSRDICQRGTSLTIQCQVDSQVTMMFWYRQQPGQSLTLIATANQGSEATYESGFVIDKFPISRPNLTFSTLTVSNMSPEDSSIYLCSVEVTNGIFGDRGAFFGQGTRLTVV.

The chain joins TRBV4-1 to TRBJ1-6, with 10 bases aligning to TRBD1. Trimming at V came to 1 base and at J to 6 bases, leaving 6 bases not matched to a gene. The CDR3 is 17 residues long. The germline V gene has CDR1 MGHRA and CDR2 YSYEKL. The CDR3 DNA sequence: TGCGCCAGCAGCCAAGGCGGACAGGGGGAGATTAATTCACCCCTCCACTTT. Its protein is CASSQGGQGEINSPLHF.

This clonotype has only a few counts. The genes are TRBV12-3 or TRBV12-4 and TRBJ2-7, with TRBD2 identical over 13 bases. Unmatched junction bases numbered 8, after V lost 6 bases and J lost 6 bases. The CDR3 is 15 amino acids. The CDR3 bases are TGTGCCAGCAGACATCCGGGACTAGCGGGACCCGAGCAGTACTTC. It codes for CASRHPGLAGPEQYF.

The chain employs TRBV24-1 and TRBJ2-3; no clear D. This CDR3 spans 14 amino acids. Germline V gives CDR1 KGHDR, CDR2 SFDVKD. The germline V and J ends were trimmed by 5 bases and 2 bases, with 10 bases remaining between them. In nucleotides, the CDR3 is TGTGCCACCAGTGCAGATACCAACACAGATACGCAGTATTTT. It specifies CATSADTNTDTQYF.

The rearrangement joins TRBV3-1 to TRBJ1-1; D is uncertain. Between the trimmed V and J ends, which lost 6 bases and 0 bases, there was a span of 8 bases. There are 13 residues in the CDR3. CDR1 is LGHDT and CDR2 is YNNKEL in the germline V gene (reference sequence). CDR3: CASSPYMNTEAFF. In DNA form, the CDR3 reads TGTGCCAGCAGTCCCTACATGAACACTGAAGCTTTCTTT.

The V and J genes are TRBV2 and TRBJ2-7; maybe TRBD2 (6 bases). Germline V CDR1 and CDR2: SNHLY, FYNNEI. The V and J ends lost 6 bases and 5 bases respectively, with 20 bases between them. The length of the CDR3 is 15 residues. CDR3 residues: CASRRYSRGGDEQYF. CDR3 DNA sequence: TGTGCCAGCAGACGCTACAGTCGGGGAGGCGACGAGCAGTACTTC.

This clonotype was detected a few times. The chain uses TRBV7-3 and TRBJ2-3; D unresolved. Trimming removed 1 base from V and 2 bases from J, with 10 bases in between. Per the germline V gene, CDR1 is SGHTA and CDR2 is FQGTGA. The CDR3 extends over 15 amino acids. The CDR3 protein is CASSLNNGYTDTQYF. The DNA of the CDR3 is TGTGCCAGCAGCTTAAATAATGGATACACAGATACGCAGTATTTT.

This clonotype has only a few counts. This rearrangement joins TRBV19 to TRBJ2-7; D not resolved. Germline loops: CDR1 LNHDA, CDR2 SQIVND (reference sequence). This CDR3 spans 15 amino acids. The V and J ends lost 6 bases and 2 bases respectively, with 17 bases between them. The CDR3 region is CASSREGRSAYEQYF. The CDR3, as DNA: TGTGCCAGTAGCAGAGAAGGGCGGAGTGCCTACGAGCAGTACTTC.

The chain carries TRBV30 and TRBJ2-5; 8 positions match TRBD2. The CDR3 extends over 15 amino acids. The germline CDR1 and CDR2 sequences are GTSNPN and SVGIG (reference sequence). The junction had 7 bases not matched to a gene; V was cut back by 3 bases and J by 1 base. The CDR3 DNA follows: TGTGCCTGGAGCGCGGGGGGCATGGCCCAAGAGACCCAGTACTTC. It encodes CAWSAGGMAQETQYF.

This clonotype occurred many times. The rearrangement uses TRBV7-9 and TRBJ2-7, with D perhaps TRBD2 (6 bases). V was shortened by 5 bases and J by 0 bases, with 20 bases between the two germline ends. Germline-derived CDR1 and CDR2 are SEHNR and FQNEAQ (reference sequence). CDR3 length equals 17 residues. This CDR3 is CASSLSSGGLASYEQYF. Written as DNA, the CDR3 is TGTGCCAGCAGCCTATCATCCGGAGGGCTAGCCTCCTACGAGCAGTACTTC.

There are a few counts of this clonotype. This chain connects TRBV28 to TRBJ2-7; either TRBD1 or TRBD2 may supply D (5 bases each). This CDR3 has 15 amino acids. Germline-derived CDR1 and CDR2 are MDHEN and SYDVKM. Trimming pared 6 bases from V and 0 bases from J, leaving 15 bases between. In nucleotides, the CDR3 is TGTGCCAGCAGAAAACCCCGGGGCAGCTCCTACGAGCAGTACTTC. Translated: CASRKPRGSSYEQYF.

This clonotype has ten or more counts. This chain links TRBV15 with TRBJ2-5, with D unclear. The CDR3 has 14 amino acids. In germline, CDR1 is LNHNV, CDR2 YYDKDF (reference sequence). Trimming shortened V by 2 bases and J by 3 bases, and 10 bases separated the two germline ends. CDR3 residues: CATSRQNGEETQYF. The DNA of the CDR3 is TGTGCCACCAGCAGACAAAATGGGGAAGAGACCCAGTACTTC.

This clonotype was counted between two and nine times. The CDR3 protein is CASSLVVVGGGWTGELFF. For the CDR3, the DNA is TGCGCCAGCAGCTTGGTTGTCGTCGGCGGGGGCTGGACCGGGGAGCTGTTTTTT. This rearrangement joins TRBV5-1 to TRBJ2-2, with a tentative D call TRBD2 (7 bases). This CDR3 region has 18 residues. The V end was cut by 0 bases, the J end by 5 bases, with 20 bases between. From germline, CDR1 is SGHRS and CDR2 YFSETQ. Full variable domain (outside the CDR3, taken from reference TRBV5-1 and TRBJ2-2): KAGVTQTPRYLIKTRGQQVTLSCSPISGHRSVSWYQQTPGQGLQFLFEYFSETQRNKGNFPGRFSGRQFSNSRSEMNVSTLELGDSALYLCASSLVVVGGGWTGELFFGEGSRLTVL.

The V and J genes are TRBV5-1 and TRBJ1-4; D may be TRBD1 (5 bases). The germline V and J ends were trimmed by 0 bases and 0 bases, with 9 bases remaining between them. Germline V gives CDR1 SGHRS, CDR2 YFSETQ. This CDR3 region has 16 residues. CDR3 region: CASSLAGHSTNEKLFF. The CDR3, as DNA: TGCGCCAGCAGCTTGGCCGGACATTCAACTAATGAAAAACTGTTTTTT.

The DNA for the CDR3 is TGTGCCAGCAGCGGGAGGGCCCCCTACAATGAGCAGTTCTTC. Residues: CASSGRAPYNEQFF. This rearrangement joins TRBV27 to TRBJ2-1; TRBD2 matches 8 bases. Germline-derived CDR1 and CDR2 are MNHEY and SMNVEV (reference sequence). The V gene end was trimmed by 6 bases and the J gene end by 2 bases; junction bases not matched to a gene: 3. The CDR3 spans 14 residues.

This clonotype was detected only a few times. The chain recombines TRBV24-1 with TRBJ2-5, with 9 bases that match TRBD1. From germline, CDR1 is KGHDR and CDR2 SFDVKD. The junction had 7 bases not matched to a gene; V was cut back by 4 bases and J by 5 bases. The CDR3 is made up of 15 amino acids. Here the CDR3 DNA reads TGTGCCACCAGTGAGCCGGGACAGGGTAGCGAGACCCAGTACTTC. It is translated as CATSEPGQGSETQYF.

CDR3 in DNA: TGTGCCACCAGCAGAGATAAGGATACTGAAGCTTTCTTT. It translates to CATSRDKDTEAFF. V usage is TRBV15 and J usage is TRBJ1-1; D not resolved. V was clipped by 0 bases and J by 5 bases, with 7 bases between them. The CDR3 is made up of 13 amino acids. Germline assignment: CDR1 LNHNV and CDR2 YYDKDF (reference sequence).

The J gene is TRBJ2-1, the V gene TRBV7-9; D call uncertain. This CDR3 contains 12 residues. V was cut by 2 bases and J by 8 bases, with 7 bases left in between. Germline V lookup: CDR1 SEHNR, CDR2 FQNEAQ (reference sequence). CDR3 sequence reads: CASSLPAYEQFF. DNA for the CDR3: TGTGCCAGCAGCTTACCCGCGTATGAGCAGTTCTTC.

This clonotype was counted only a few times. Here the CDR3 DNA reads TGTGCCAGCAGCTTAGCGCTAGGAGGTCAGCCCCAGCATTTT. As protein: CASSLALGGQPQHF. The gene calls are TRBV7-6 and TRBJ1-5; D gene ambiguous. Trimming took 0 bases from V and 6 from J, leaving 9 bases between them. The CDR3 loop spans 14 amino acids. Germline CDR1 and CDR2: SGHVS and FNYEAQ.

The rearrangement uses TRBV5-1 and TRBJ2-7, with 12 nucleotides matching TRBD2. Unmatched junction bases numbered 15, after V lost 5 bases and J lost 3 bases. The CDR3 has 18 amino acids. Germline V lookup: CDR1 SGHRS, CDR2 YFSETQ. The CDR3 here is CASSPGTSGFGGIYEQYF. In nucleotides, the CDR3 is TGCGCCAGCAGTCCCGGGACTAGCGGGTTTGGAGGTATCTACGAGCAGTACTTC.

The chain combines TRBV6-2 or TRBV6-3 with TRBJ2-4; D unresolved. This CDR3 spans 15 amino acids. V was clipped by 2 bases and J by 3 bases, with 11 bases between them. The V gene's germline CDR1 is MNHEY and CDR2 SVGEGT. The CDR3 is CASSYIAAGKNIQYF. CDR3 DNA sequence: TGTGCCAGCAGTTACATAGCAGCAGGCAAAAACATTCAGTACTTC.

The chain employs TRBV2 and TRBJ2-1; 7 positions agree with TRBD1. After removal of 5 bases from V and 4 bases from J, the junction contained 11 bases not matched to a gene. This CDR3 has 16 amino acids. Germline loops: CDR1 SNHLY, CDR2 FYNNEI. The chain's CDR3 is CASSTRDSGLYNEQFF. For the CDR3, the DNA is TGTGCCAGCAGTACGAGGGACAGTGGCCTTTACAATGAGCAGTTCTTC.

This chain connects TRBV12-3 or TRBV12-4 to TRBJ1-4, with D possibly matching TRBD1 (5 bases). The CDR3 has 15 amino acids. Trimming took off 5 bases at V and 8 bases at J, with 18 bases between the two ends. The CDR3 DNA reads as TGTGCCAGCAGTCTCACGGGAGGGGCGGACGAAAAACTGTTTTTT. Encoded protein: CASSLTGGADEKLFF.

The chain employs TRBV15 and TRBJ2-5; D gene unclear. The CDR3 runs 15 residues. Between the trimmed V and J ends, which lost 2 bases and 5 bases, there was a span of 15 bases. Germline lookup yields CDR1 LNHNV and CDR2 YYDKDF (reference sequence). The CDR3 loop is CATSRPPEREETQYF. The CDR3 DNA is TGTGCCACCAGCAGACCCCCCGAGAGAGAGGAGACCCAGTACTTC. The full variable domain, its missing parts supplied by reference TRBV15 and TRBJ2-5, is DAMVIQNPRYQVTQFGKPVTLSCSQTLNHNVMYWYQQKSSQAPKLLFHYYDKDFNNEADTPDNFQSRRPNTSFCFLDIRSPGLGDTAMYLCATSRPPEREETQYFGPGTRLLVL.

The J gene is TRBJ2-3, the V gene TRBV7-9; D remains ambiguous. V dropped 6 bases and J dropped 7 bases, with 11 bases sitting between them. The CDR3 extends over 12 amino acids. In germline, CDR1 is SEHNR, CDR2 FQNEAQ (reference sequence). The CDR3 loop is CASSPRPNTQYF. DNA for the CDR3: TGTGCCAGCAGTCCCCGACCTAATACGCAGTATTTT.

This clonotype was detected only a few times. The rearrangement uses TRBV5-1 and TRBJ2-7, with D unresolved. Deletions cut 0 bases from V and 3 bases from J, with 7 bases between. The germline CDR1 and CDR2 sequences are SGHRS and YFSETQ. The CDR3 has 13 residues. CDR3 protein: CASSLDGVYEQYF. The DNA for the CDR3 is TGCGCCAGCAGCTTGGACGGCGTCTACGAGCAGTACTTC.